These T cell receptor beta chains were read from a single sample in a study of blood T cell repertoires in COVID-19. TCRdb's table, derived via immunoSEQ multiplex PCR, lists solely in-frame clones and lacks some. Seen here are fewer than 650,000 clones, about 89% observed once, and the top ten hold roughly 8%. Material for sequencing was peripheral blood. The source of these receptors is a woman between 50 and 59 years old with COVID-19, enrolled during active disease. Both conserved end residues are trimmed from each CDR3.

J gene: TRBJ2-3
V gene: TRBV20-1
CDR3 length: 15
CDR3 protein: SASFASGTDFTDTQY

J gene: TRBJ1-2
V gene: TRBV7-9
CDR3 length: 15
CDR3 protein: ASSPIPGQGANYGYT

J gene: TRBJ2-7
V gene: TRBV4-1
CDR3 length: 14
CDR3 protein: ASSQVSSGGSYEQY

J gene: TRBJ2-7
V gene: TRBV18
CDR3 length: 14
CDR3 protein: ASSRSEGASSYEQY

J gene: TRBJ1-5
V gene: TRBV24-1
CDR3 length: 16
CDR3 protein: ATSGSIGTGLSNQPQH

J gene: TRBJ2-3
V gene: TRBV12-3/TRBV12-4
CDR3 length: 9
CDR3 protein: STGFTDTQY

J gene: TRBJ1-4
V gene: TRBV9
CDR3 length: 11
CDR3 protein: ASSEGTGAKLF

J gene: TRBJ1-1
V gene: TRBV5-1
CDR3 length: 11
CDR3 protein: ASSPPGGTEAF

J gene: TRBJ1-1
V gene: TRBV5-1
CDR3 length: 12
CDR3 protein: ASSLVVANTEAF

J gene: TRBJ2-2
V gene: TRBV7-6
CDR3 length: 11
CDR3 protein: ASSRLNTGELF

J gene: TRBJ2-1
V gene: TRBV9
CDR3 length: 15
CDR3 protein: ASSVMEDRVVPNEQF

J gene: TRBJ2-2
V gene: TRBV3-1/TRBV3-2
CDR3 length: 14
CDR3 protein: ASSQRKGPDTGELF

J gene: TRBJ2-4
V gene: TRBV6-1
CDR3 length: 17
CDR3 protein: ASSDGSSGTLGAKNIQY

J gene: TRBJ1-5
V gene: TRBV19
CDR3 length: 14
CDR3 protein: ASSIAGRATNQPQH

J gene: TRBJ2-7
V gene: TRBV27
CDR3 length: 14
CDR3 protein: ASSSRLAGALGEQY